This TCR beta chain was captured by sequencing in a study of regulatory T cells in long-lasting Graves disease. Many counts were recorded for this clonotype. Through Arm-PCR of CDR3 regions and iRepertoire HTBI primers, TCR beta libraries were built. TCRdb redid the calling of the multiplex PCR reads with MiXCR, one entry per CDR3 protein. In the table there are a few hundred thousand distinct CDR3 sequences, under 25% of which are singletons. Time point given: persistent/refractory GD, antithyroid drugs over 5 years with positive TRAb. PBMC RNA served as the TCR library source. Per germline, CDR1 SGHAT and CDR2 FQNNGV. V trimming: 4 bases; J trimming: 4 bases; junction bases outside the gene matches: 6. There are 14 residues in the CDR3.

Sequenced material: peripheral blood mononuclear cells (PBMCs), taken when the disease was refractory, from a patient treated with antithyroid drugs. V and J are TRBV11-2 and TRBJ1-1, with 7 nucleotides matching TRBD1. The TCR was taken from a female donor with Graves disease. CDR3 residues: CASSSQGVGTEAFF. CDR3 nucleotide sequence: TGTGCCAGCAGCTCGCAGGGGGTAGGCACTGAAGCTTTCTTT.